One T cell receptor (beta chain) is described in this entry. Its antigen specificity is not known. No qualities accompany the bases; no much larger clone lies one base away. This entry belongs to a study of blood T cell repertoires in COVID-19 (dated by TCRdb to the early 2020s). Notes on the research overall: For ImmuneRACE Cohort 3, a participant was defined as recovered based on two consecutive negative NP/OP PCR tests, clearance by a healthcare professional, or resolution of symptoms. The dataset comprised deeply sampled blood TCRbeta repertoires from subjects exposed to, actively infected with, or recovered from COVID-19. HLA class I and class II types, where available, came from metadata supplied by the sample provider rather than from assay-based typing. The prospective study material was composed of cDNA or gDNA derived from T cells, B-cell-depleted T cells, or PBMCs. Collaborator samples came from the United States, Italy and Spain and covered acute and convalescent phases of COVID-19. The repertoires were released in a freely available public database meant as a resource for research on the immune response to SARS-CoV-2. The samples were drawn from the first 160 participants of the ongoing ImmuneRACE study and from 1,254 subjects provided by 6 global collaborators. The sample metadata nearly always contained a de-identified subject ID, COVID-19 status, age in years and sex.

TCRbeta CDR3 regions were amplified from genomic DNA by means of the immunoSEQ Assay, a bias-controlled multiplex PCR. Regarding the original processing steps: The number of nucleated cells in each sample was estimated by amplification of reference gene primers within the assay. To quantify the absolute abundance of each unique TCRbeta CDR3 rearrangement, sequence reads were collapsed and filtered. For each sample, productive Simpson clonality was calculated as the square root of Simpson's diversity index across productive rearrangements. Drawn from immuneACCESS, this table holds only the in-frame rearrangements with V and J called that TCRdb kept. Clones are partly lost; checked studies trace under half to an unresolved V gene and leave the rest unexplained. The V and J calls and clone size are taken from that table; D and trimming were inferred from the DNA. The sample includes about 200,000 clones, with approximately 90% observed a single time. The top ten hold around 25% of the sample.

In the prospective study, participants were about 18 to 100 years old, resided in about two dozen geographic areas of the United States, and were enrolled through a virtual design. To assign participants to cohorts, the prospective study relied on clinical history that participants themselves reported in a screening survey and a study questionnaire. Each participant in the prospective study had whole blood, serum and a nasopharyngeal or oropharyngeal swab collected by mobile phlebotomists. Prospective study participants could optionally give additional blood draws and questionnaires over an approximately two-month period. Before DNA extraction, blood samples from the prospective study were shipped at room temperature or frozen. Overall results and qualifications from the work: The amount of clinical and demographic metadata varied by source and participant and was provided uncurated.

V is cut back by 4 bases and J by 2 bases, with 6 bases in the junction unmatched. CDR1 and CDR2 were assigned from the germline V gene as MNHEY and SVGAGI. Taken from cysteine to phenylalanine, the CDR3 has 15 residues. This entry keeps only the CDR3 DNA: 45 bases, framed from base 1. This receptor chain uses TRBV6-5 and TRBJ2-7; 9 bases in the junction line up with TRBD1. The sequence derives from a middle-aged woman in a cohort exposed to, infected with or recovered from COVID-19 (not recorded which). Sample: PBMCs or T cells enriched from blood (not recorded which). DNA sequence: TGTGCCAGCAGTTCTCCGGGACAGGGTACCTACGAGCAGTACTTC. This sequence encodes CASSSPGQGTYEQYF.